This T cell receptor (beta chain) was sequenced during a study of graft-versus-host responses after intestinal transplantation. As for this clone: Its antigen is unknown.

The CDR3 contains 14 residues. In germline, CDR1 is MNHNY, CDR2 SVGAGI (reference sequence). Trimming left V 4 bases short and J 0 bases short, with 9 bases between. Whole-study findings and limits: Peak GvH clone levels in circulation were associated with early post-transplant HvG declines.

The protocol was immunoSEQ multiplex PCR, while the TCRdb copy is restricted to in-frame clones and leaves out a portion. The profile shows about 71,000 clones, less than 95% of them singletons. V and J are TRBV6-6 and TRBJ1-1; D not resolved. The specimen comprised unstimulated CD8+ T cells sorted from spleen or lymph node cells, sampled before intestinal transplant. The source of this sequence is a human donor who received an intestinal transplant. In DNA form, the CDR3 reads TGTGCCAGCAGTTTTGGCCAAATGAACACTGAAGCTTTCTTT. Encoded protein: CASSFGQMNTEAFF.